The rows below give T cell receptor beta chains drawn from one sample of a study of T cell repertoires in cytomegalovirus infection. Each CDR3 protein is one row after TCRdb ran MiXCR on the reads. The data hold 200,000 or so distinct CDR3 sequences, with roughly 28% observed a single time. What was sequenced was PBMCs. The receptors stem from a human donor in good health (CMV status not recorded). Some clones in this sample may be carry-over from other donors' samples. Both conserved end residues are part of each CDR3. The D gene is left open where the match is weak. Not every row has a clone size; where given, it reads once, few, many or a size class.

>.|TRBV12-3/TRBV12-4|TRBJ1-2|13|many
TGTGCCAGCAGTTTCGGGGGGCAGGATGGCTACACCTTC
CASSFGGQDGYTF
>.|TRBV6-5|TRBJ2-3|15|.
TGTGCCAGCAGTTCCTTCCGACCGAGTACAGATACGCAGTATTTT
CASSSFRPSTDTQYF
>.|TRBV28|TRBJ1-5|15|.
TGTGCCAGCAGTTTATCCCAGGGGCCCGGTCAGCCCCAGCATTTT
CASSLSQGPGQPQHF
>.|TRBV4-1|TRBJ2-2|17|few
TGCGCCAGCAGCCTAGGGCGGAGGGGAAGGAACACCGGGGAGCTGTTTTTT
CASSLGRRGRNTGELFF
>.|TRBV4-1|TRBJ2-1|12|.
TGCGCCAGCAGCCAAGACCTAGATGAGCAGTTCTTC
CASSQDLDEQFF
>TRBD2|TRBV4-1|TRBJ2-2|16|many
TGCGCCAGCAGCTCGCCCGGGAGCGGGGGGACCGGGGAGCTGTTTTTT
CASSSPGSGGTGELFF
>.|TRBV7-4|TRBJ1-5|14|.
TGTGCCAGCAGCTTAGATAACCGGGGATGGCCCCAGCATTTT
CASSLDNRGWPQHF
>.|TRBV5-1|TRBJ2-2|14|few
TGCGCCAGCAGCTTGATAGACGGGACCGGGGAGCTGTTTTTT
CASSLIDGTGELFF
>.|TRBV6-2/TRBV6-3|TRBJ2-7|17|.
TGTGCCAGCAGTTACCATGGGCGGGTGGGGCGGACCTACGAGCAGTACTTC
CASSYHGRVGRTYEQYF
>.|TRBV7-2|TRBJ2-3|15|.
TGTGCCAGCAGCTTACTTTATGAGGGTACAGATACGCAGTATTTT
CASSLLYEGTDTQYF
>TRBD2|TRBV20-1|TRBJ2-3|13|.
TGCAGTGCTCCGACTAGCGGGGAAGATACGCAGTATTTT
CSAPTSGEDTQYF
>TRBD1|TRBV9|TRBJ1-2|15|few
TGTGCCAGCAGCTCGCCGGGCAGGGGGAACTATGGCTACACCTTC
CASSSPGRGNYGYTF
>.|TRBV5-4|TRBJ2-5|16|few
TGTGCCAGCAGCTCCCGGGACAAAGGTGTCCAAGAGACCCAGTACTTC
CASSSRDKGVQETQYF
>.|TRBV30|TRBJ1-3|16|.
TGTGCCTGGAGTGTACAGGCGGAATCCTCTGGAAACACCATATATTTT
CAWSVQAESSGNTIYF
>TRBD1|TRBV7-9|TRBJ1-1|16|many
TGTGCCAGCAGCTTAACGGACAGGCTAAAGGACACTGAAGCTTTCTTT
CASSLTDRLKDTEAFF
>TRBD1|TRBV28|TRBJ1-6|14|.
TGTGCCAGCAGCTACAGGGGCAGGAATTCACCCCTCCACTTT
CASSYRGRNSPLHF
>.|TRBV12-5|TRBJ2-7|18|few
TGTGCTAGTGGTTTGGTACTGGGGGCGTGGGACGGCTCCTACGAGCAGTACTTC
CASGLVLGAWDGSYEQYF
>.|TRBV12-3/TRBV12-4|TRBJ1-2|14|.
TGTGCCAGCACACCGCAGGGAGTCGGCTATGGCTACACCTTC
CASTPQGVGYGYTF
>.|TRBV2|TRBJ1-2|14|.
TGTGCCAGCAGTCAATCTCCCACAGGGAGAGACGACACCTTC
CASSQSPTGRDDTF
>.|TRBV19|TRBJ2-5|13|.
TGTGCCAGTAGTCCGCCTCGGGGAGAGACCCAGTACTTC
CASSPPRGETQYF
>.|TRBV5-6|TRBJ1-2|15|few
TGTGCCAGCAGCTTATTTTTCTCCAAGAACTATGGCTACACCTTC
CASSLFFSKNYGYTF
>.|TRBV20-1|TRBJ2-5|13|.
TGCAGTGCTAATGGACGAGGAAGGGAGACCCAGTACTTC
CSANGRGRETQYF
>.|TRBV7-2|TRBJ1-4|15|many
TGTGCCAGCAGCATACGACAGACAACTAATGAAAAACTGTTTTTT
CASSIRQTTNEKLFF
>.|TRBV29-1|TRBJ1-1|13|.
TGCAGCGTTGAAGTTGGGGGGAACACTGAAGCTTTCTTT
CSVEVGGNTEAFF
>TRBD1|TRBV20-1|TRBJ1-4|17|.
TGCAGTGCTAGAGAAGCGGAGGACAGGGGGCCGAGGGAAAAACTGTTTTTT
CSAREAEDRGPREKLFF
>.|TRBV5-4|TRBJ2-7|14|.
TGTGCCAGCAGTACGGGACTCGTTGCCTACGAGCAGTACTTC
CASSTGLVAYEQYF
>.|TRBV7-2|TRBJ1-2|14|.
TGTGCCAGCAGCTTAGCCCTGGGAATCTATGGCTACACCTTC
CASSLALGIYGYTF